This T cell receptor beta chain was recovered during a study of blood T cell repertoires in COVID-19. Patients at the Seattle site were enrolled during active infection and followed longitudinally. Per the original methods: Amplifying reference gene primers gave estimates of nucleated cell counts. Produced via immunoSEQ multiplex PCR; TCRdb's table is partial and in-frame only. V, J and clone size were drawn from that table, and D and trimming were deduced from the DNA. This sample has approximately 96,000 clones, with over 85% found just once. The source is a human donor with COVID-19, enrolled during active disease. The donor label of this sample is uncertain. The sequenced material came from peripheral blood.

The CDR3 DNA follows: TGCGCCAGCAGGAGGACTATATCAAATGAGCAGTTCTTC. This encodes CASRRTISNEQFF. This chain connects TRBV5-1 to TRBJ2-1, with a tentative D call TRBD2 (6 bases). CDR3 length: 13 amino acids. With 5 bases removed from V and 7 bases from J, the gap between germline ends came to 13 bases. Germline CDR1 SGHRS, CDR2 YFSETQ.